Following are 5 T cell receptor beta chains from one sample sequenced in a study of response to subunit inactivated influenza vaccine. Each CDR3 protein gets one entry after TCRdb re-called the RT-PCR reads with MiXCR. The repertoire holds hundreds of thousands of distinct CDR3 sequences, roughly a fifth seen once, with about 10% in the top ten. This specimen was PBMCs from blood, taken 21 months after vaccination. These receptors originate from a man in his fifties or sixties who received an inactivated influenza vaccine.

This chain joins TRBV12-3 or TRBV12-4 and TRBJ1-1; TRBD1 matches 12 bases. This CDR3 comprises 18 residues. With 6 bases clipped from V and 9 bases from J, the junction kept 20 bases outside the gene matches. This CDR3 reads CASRPHRDRGLFWTKAFF. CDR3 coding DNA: TGTGCCAGCAGGCCTCACAGGGACAGGGGGCTGTTTTGGACTAAAGCTTTCTTT.

The CDR3 reads CASSMYLGTGLYEQYF. DNA of the CDR3: TGTGCCAGTAGTATGTACCTTGGGACAGGCCTCTACGAGCAGTACTTC. The V call is TRBV19, the J call TRBJ2-7; 8 nucleotides match TRBD1. This CDR3 spans 16 amino acids. The germline V gene encodes CDR1 LNHDA and CDR2 SQIVND (reference sequence). V lost 3 bases, J lost 3 bases, and 10 bases stayed unmatched.

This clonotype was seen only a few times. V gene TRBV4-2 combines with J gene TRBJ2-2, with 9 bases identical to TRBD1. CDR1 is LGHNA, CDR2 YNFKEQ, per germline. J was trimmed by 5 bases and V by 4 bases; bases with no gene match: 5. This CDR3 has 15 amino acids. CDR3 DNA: TGTGCCAGCAGCCGGGGACAGGGAAAAACCGGGGAGCTGTTTTTT. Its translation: CASSRGQGKTGELFF.

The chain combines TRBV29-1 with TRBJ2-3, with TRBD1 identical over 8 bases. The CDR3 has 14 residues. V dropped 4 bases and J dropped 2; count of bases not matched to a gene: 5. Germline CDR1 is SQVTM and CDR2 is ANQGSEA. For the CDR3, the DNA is TGCAGCGTTGGGACAGGGCTATCCACAGATACGCAGTATTTT. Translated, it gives CSVGTGLSTDTQYF.

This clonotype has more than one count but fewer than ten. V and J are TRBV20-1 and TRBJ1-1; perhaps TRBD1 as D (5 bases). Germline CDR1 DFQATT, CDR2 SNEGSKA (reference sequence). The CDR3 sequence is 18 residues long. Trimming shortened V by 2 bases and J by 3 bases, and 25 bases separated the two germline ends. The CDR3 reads CSARPSPGTQKPHTEAFF. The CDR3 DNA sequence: TGCAGTGCTAGACCCTCCCCCGGGACCCAAAAGCCTCACACTGAAGCTTTCTTT.